Listed below are T cell receptor beta chains from one sample, sequenced in a study of early T cells in non-severe SARS-CoV-2 infection. One entry per CDR3 protein, called by TCRdb with MiXCR from the 5' RACE reads. In the table there are 20,000 to 25,000 distinct CDR3 sequences, 5% to 6% of which are singletons. The source was whole blood, collected at baseline. These receptor sequences come from an adult who was a healthcare worker with PCR-confirmed SARS-CoV-2 infection or an uninfected control (not recorded which). Each CDR3 is given with its conserved first and last residue. The D gene is left open where the match is weak. Clone size is stated in some rows and not others, as once, few, many or a class when expanded.

abundance: -; v_gene: TRBV2; d_gene: TRBD1; j_gene: TRBJ2-5; CDR3nt: TGTGCCAGCAGAGTTGAAGCCGGGACAGGGGGTTTCGAGACCCAGTACTTC; CDR3aa: CASRVEAGTGGFETQYF
abundance: few; v_gene: TRBV18; d_gene: -; j_gene: TRBJ1-4; CDR3nt: TGTGCCAGCTCACCGGTACTAACTAATGAAAAACTGTTTTTT; CDR3aa: CASSPVLTNEKLFF
abundance: -; v_gene: TRBV3-1; d_gene: -; j_gene: TRBJ1-2; CDR3nt: TGTGCCAGCAGCCTCCAGACCGGGACCCTCTCCGGCTACACCTTC; CDR3aa: CASSLQTGTLSGYTF
abundance: -; v_gene: TRBV6-6; d_gene: -; j_gene: TRBJ1-5; CDR3nt: TGTGCCAGCAGTTACGCCCTTAGCAATCAGCCCCAGCATTTT; CDR3aa: CASSYALSNQPQHF
abundance: many; v_gene: TRBV7-2; d_gene: -; j_gene: TRBJ2-7; CDR3nt: TGTGCCAGCAGCTTAGAGGGCGGCAGGGGGAGGGAGCAGTACTTC; CDR3aa: CASSLEGGRGREQYF
abundance: many; v_gene: TRBV7-9; d_gene: TRBD2; j_gene: TRBJ2-3; CDR3nt: TGTGCCAGCAGCTCGTTAGCGGGACGACGTCCCACAGATACGCAGTATTTT; CDR3aa: CASSSLAGRRPTDTQYF
abundance: -; v_gene: TRBV6-5; d_gene: -; j_gene: TRBJ1-1; CDR3nt: TGTGCCAGCAGTTCCGGGGGGGCTGAAGCTTTCTTT; CDR3aa: CASSSGGAEAFF
abundance: many; v_gene: TRBV19; d_gene: -; j_gene: TRBJ2-5; CDR3nt: TGTGCCAGTAGTACTCTTGACAAGAGGGAGACCCAGTACTTC; CDR3aa: CASSTLDKRETQYF
abundance: many; v_gene: TRBV4-3; d_gene: -; j_gene: TRBJ1-6; CDR3nt: TGCGCCAGCAGCCAAGCAGATTTTTCACCCCTCCACTTT; CDR3aa: CASSQADFSPLHF
abundance: -; v_gene: TRBV7-2; d_gene: -; j_gene: TRBJ2-7; CDR3nt: TGTGCCAGCAGCTTCGACAGGAGTTACGAGCAGTACTTC; CDR3aa: CASSFDRSYEQYF
abundance: few; v_gene: TRBV6-4; d_gene: -; j_gene: TRBJ2-2; CDR3nt: TGTGCCAGCAGTGCAGGGGACACCGGGGAGCTGTTTTTT; CDR3aa: CASSAGDTGELFF
abundance: many; v_gene: TRBV30; d_gene: -; j_gene: TRBJ2-7; CDR3nt: TGTGCCTGGAGTGTATCTGGTTACGAGCAGTACTTC; CDR3aa: CAWSVSGYEQYF
abundance: -; v_gene: TRBV11-2; d_gene: -; j_gene: TRBJ1-6; CDR3nt: TGTGCCAGCAGCTTAGATCCCCCCAGGGTATCCTATAATTCACCCCTCCACTTT; CDR3aa: CASSLDPPRVSYNSPLHF
abundance: few; v_gene: TRBV7-9; d_gene: TRBD2; j_gene: TRBJ2-1; CDR3nt: TGTGCCAGCAGTCTCCCGGGACTAGCGGGGGGGTCGGAGCAGTTCTTC; CDR3aa: CASSLPGLAGGSEQFF
abundance: few; v_gene: TRBV2; d_gene: TRBD1; j_gene: TRBJ2-7; CDR3nt: TGTGCCAGCAGTGACCCGGTAGGGACAGTGGACGAGCAGTACTTC; CDR3aa: CASSDPVGTVDEQYF
abundance: -; v_gene: TRBV7-2; d_gene: -; j_gene: TRBJ2-7; CDR3nt: TGTGCCAGCAGCTTTAGAGGAAGCTCCTACGAGCAGTACTTC; CDR3aa: CASSFRGSSYEQYF
abundance: -; v_gene: TRBV4-1; d_gene: TRBD1; j_gene: TRBJ1-6; CDR3nt: TGCGCCAGCAGCCCGGAGGGACAGGGTATTACCTATAATTCACCCCTCCACTTT; CDR3aa: CASSPEGQGITYNSPLHF
abundance: few; v_gene: TRBV7-2; d_gene: -; j_gene: TRBJ2-5; CDR3nt: TGTGCCAGCAGCTTAGTCACAGGGTCAGAAGAGACCCAGTACTTC; CDR3aa: CASSLVTGSEETQYF
abundance: many; v_gene: TRBV19; d_gene: -; j_gene: TRBJ2-4; CDR3nt: TGTGCCAGTAGGGACAACGAAGCCCAATACATTCAGTACTTC; CDR3aa: CASRDNEAQYIQYF
abundance: many; v_gene: TRBV11-2; d_gene: -; j_gene: TRBJ2-7; CDR3nt: TGTGCCAGCAGCCCGGGGGGCGTTAGGGAAGAGCAGTACTTC; CDR3aa: CASSPGGVREEQYF
abundance: medium-sized; v_gene: TRBV4-3; d_gene: TRBD1; j_gene: TRBJ1-6; CDR3nt: TGCGCCAGCAGCCAAACGGGACAGGGGAATTCACCCCTCCACTTT; CDR3aa: CASSQTGQGNSPLHF
abundance: few; v_gene: TRBV7-2; d_gene: -; j_gene: TRBJ1-5; CDR3nt: TGTGCCAGCAGCTTAGATCGGTTCAATCAGCCCCAGCATTTT; CDR3aa: CASSLDRFNQPQHF
abundance: many; v_gene: TRBV7-6; d_gene: -; j_gene: TRBJ1-4; CDR3nt: TGTGCCAGCGGAAAGCAGCGGGCCGAGGCTAATGAAAAACTGTTTTTT; CDR3aa: CASGKQRAEANEKLFF
abundance: -; v_gene: TRBV7-8; d_gene: -; j_gene: TRBJ1-5; CDR3nt: TGTGCCAGCAGCTTAGCCGGGCCCCCCCAGCCCCAGCATTTT; CDR3aa: CASSLAGPPQPQHF
abundance: few; v_gene: TRBV9; d_gene: -; j_gene: TRBJ1-2; CDR3nt: TGTGCCAGCAGCACCGGGACTGCCAACTATGGCTACACCTTC; CDR3aa: CASSTGTANYGYTF
abundance: few; v_gene: TRBV5-6; d_gene: -; j_gene: TRBJ2-5; CDR3nt: TGTGCCAGCAGCTTTACCGCCCCGTTGGGCGGGGAGACCCAGTACTTC; CDR3aa: CASSFTAPLGGETQYF
abundance: many; v_gene: TRBV9; d_gene: -; j_gene: TRBJ2-7; CDR3nt: TGTGCCAGCAGTGCCGGGACACCAGTCCTAGGAGTGTACTTC; CDR3aa: CASSAGTPVLGVYF
abundance: many; v_gene: TRBV28; d_gene: TRBD1; j_gene: TRBJ2-7; CDR3nt: TGTGCCAGCGCTGAAACCGGGACAGCTTCTTACGAGCAGTACTTC; CDR3aa: CASAETGTASYEQYF
abundance: many; v_gene: TRBV29-1; d_gene: TRBD1; j_gene: TRBJ2-2; CDR3nt: TGCAGCGTTCAGGATAACAGGGGCACCGGGGAGCTGTTTTTT; CDR3aa: CSVQDNRGTGELFF
abundance: many; v_gene: TRBV27; d_gene: -; j_gene: TRBJ1-2; CDR3nt: TGTGCCAGCAGTTTTCGGCAGGGGTATGGCTACACCTTC; CDR3aa: CASSFRQGYGYTF
abundance: many; v_gene: TRBV11-2; d_gene: TRBD1; j_gene: TRBJ1-1; CDR3nt: TGTGCCAGCAGCTTAATGGGACAGAAGAACACTGAAGCTTTCTTT; CDR3aa: CASSLMGQKNTEAFF
abundance: few; v_gene: TRBV7-3; d_gene: -; j_gene: TRBJ2-1; CDR3nt: TGTGCCAGCAGCTCCTTCTGGGGGGAGCAGTTCTTC; CDR3aa: CASSSFWGEQFF
abundance: many; v_gene: TRBV4-3; d_gene: TRBD1; j_gene: TRBJ1-2; CDR3nt: TGCGCCAGCAGCCAAGATCGGACAGGGAGGAACTATGGCTACACCTTC; CDR3aa: CASSQDRTGRNYGYTF
abundance: -; v_gene: TRBV6-4; d_gene: TRBD1; j_gene: TRBJ1-1; CDR3nt: TGTGCCAGCAGCGCCCGACAGGGCACTGAAGCTTTCTTT; CDR3aa: CASSARQGTEAFF
abundance: medium-sized; v_gene: TRBV7-2; d_gene: -; j_gene: TRBJ2-3; CDR3nt: TGTGCCAGCAGCTTAGGGACAGCCATAGATACGCAGTATTTT; CDR3aa: CASSLGTAIDTQYF
abundance: many; v_gene: TRBV7-9; d_gene: -; j_gene: TRBJ1-5; CDR3nt: TGTGCCAGCAGCTTAGGGTACTGGCAGCCCCAGCATTTT; CDR3aa: CASSLGYWQPQHF
abundance: few; v_gene: TRBV27; d_gene: -; j_gene: TRBJ1-2; CDR3nt: TGTGCCAGCAGTTTTTCACGGCAGGCTAACTATGGCTACACCTTC; CDR3aa: CASSFSRQANYGYTF
abundance: few; v_gene: TRBV10-2; d_gene: -; j_gene: TRBJ2-3; CDR3nt: TGCGCCAGCAGTGAAAGGACTCCCGGAGATACGCAGTATTTT; CDR3aa: CASSERTPGDTQYF
abundance: many; v_gene: TRBV20-1; d_gene: -; j_gene: TRBJ2-3; CDR3nt: TGCAGTGCTAGGTCGGGGAGTGATACGCAGTATTTT; CDR3aa: CSARSGSDTQYF
abundance: -; v_gene: TRBV5-1; d_gene: -; j_gene: TRBJ2-3; CDR3nt: TGCGCCAGCAGCTTTGGGGACAGCACAGATACGCAGTATTTT; CDR3aa: CASSFGDSTDTQYF
abundance: few; v_gene: TRBV20-1; d_gene: TRBD2; j_gene: TRBJ2-7; CDR3nt: TGCAGTGCTAGACCCCTGTCTAGCGGGGGGTACGAGCAGTACTTC; CDR3aa: CSARPLSSGGYEQYF
abundance: many; v_gene: TRBV7-2; d_gene: TRBD1; j_gene: TRBJ1-2; CDR3nt: TGTGCCAGCAGCTTAGCGCTCCCGGGACAGGGGTATGGCTACACCTTC; CDR3aa: CASSLALPGQGYGYTF
abundance: -; v_gene: TRBV6-4; d_gene: TRBD2; j_gene: TRBJ2-3; CDR3nt: TGTGCCAGCAGGGAACTAGCGAACTCAGATACGCAGTATTTT; CDR3aa: CASRELANSDTQYF
abundance: -; v_gene: TRBV7-9; d_gene: -; j_gene: TRBJ2-3; CDR3nt: TGTGCCAGCAGCTTATCCGGCGGGGACCCAGATACGCAGTATTTT; CDR3aa: CASSLSGGDPDTQYF
abundance: -; v_gene: TRBV11-3; d_gene: -; j_gene: TRBJ2-2; CDR3nt: TGTGCCAGCAGCTTGACAGACGGCACCGGGGAGCTGTTTTTT; CDR3aa: CASSLTDGTGELFF
abundance: -; v_gene: TRBV19; d_gene: -; j_gene: TRBJ2-7; CDR3nt: TGTGCCAGTAGTATAAGCCGGATCAACTACGAGCAGTACTTC; CDR3aa: CASSISRINYEQYF
abundance: few; v_gene: TRBV7-2; d_gene: TRBD2; j_gene: TRBJ2-3; CDR3nt: TGTGCCAGCAGCGCGCCTAGCGGGGACCCCAGGAATACGCAGTATTTT; CDR3aa: CASSAPSGDPRNTQYF